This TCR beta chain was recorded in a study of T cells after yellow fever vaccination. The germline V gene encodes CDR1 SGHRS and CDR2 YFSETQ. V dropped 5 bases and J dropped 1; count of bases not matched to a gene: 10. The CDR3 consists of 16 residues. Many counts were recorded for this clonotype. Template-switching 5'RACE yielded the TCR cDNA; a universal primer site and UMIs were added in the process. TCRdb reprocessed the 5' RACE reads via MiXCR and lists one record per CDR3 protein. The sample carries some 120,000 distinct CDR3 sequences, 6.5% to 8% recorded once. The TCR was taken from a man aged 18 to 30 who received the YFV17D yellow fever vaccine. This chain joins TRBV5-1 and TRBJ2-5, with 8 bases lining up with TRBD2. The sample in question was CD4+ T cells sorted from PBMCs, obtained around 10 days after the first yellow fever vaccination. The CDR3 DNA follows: TGCGCCAGCAGGAGAGTATTAGCGGGGTTCCAAGAGACCCAGTACTTC. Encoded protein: CASRRVLAGFQETQYF.